The 18 T cell receptor beta chains below all came from one sample that was sequenced in a study of blood T cell repertoires in COVID-19. TCRdb keeps only in-frame clones here, not all; method: immunoSEQ multiplex PCR. The sample records tens of thousands of clones, about 90% being singletons. The sequenced sample was peripheral blood. The receptors stem from a human donor in a cohort sampled during active COVID-19.

V usage is TRBV27 and J usage is TRBJ2-7, with 8 bases identical to TRBD2. CDR3 length: 16 residues. The germline CDR1 and CDR2 sequences are MNHEY and SMNVEV (reference sequence). Unmatched junction bases numbered 13, after V lost 4 bases and J lost 5 bases. The CDR3 spells CASSSPHAGGNDEQYF. For the CDR3, the DNA is TGTGCCAGCAGTTCCCCCCATGCGGGAGGTAACGACGAGCAGTACTTC.

This sequence joins TRBV6-5 and TRBJ2-2, with D perhaps matching TRBD2 (6 bases). The V end lost 6 bases, the J end lost 4 bases, and 12 bases lay between the germline ends. Germline CDR1 MNHEY, CDR2 SVGAGI. The CDR3 runs 14 residues. The DNA of the CDR3 is TGTGCCAGCAGGTCGCTAGCGAGCACCGGGGAGCTGTTTTTT. It is translated as CASRSLASTGELFF.

The chain recombines TRBV30 with TRBJ2-3, with a weak D call TRBD2 (7 bases). Germline V CDR1 and CDR2: GTSNPN, SVGIG (reference sequence). The length of the CDR3 is 16 residues. Trimming removed 1 base from V and 0 bases from J, with 14 bases in between. The CDR3 coding sequence is TGTGCCTGGAGTGGAAGGGGGGGCTCTAGCACAGATACGCAGTATTTT. It specifies CAWSGRGGSSTDTQYF.

V is TRBV3-1 (or the pseudogene TRBV3-2) and J is TRBJ2-1; TRBD2 agrees at 7 bases. V was pared by 0 bases and J by 4 bases, with 6 bases of the junction left unmatched. Germline V gene data show CDR1 as LGHDT and CDR2 as YNNKEL (reference sequence). CDR3 size: 16 residues. CDR3 protein: CASSQDPAGRYNEQFF. CDR3 nucleotides: TGTGCCAGCAGCCAAGATCCAGCGGGGCGGTACAATGAGCAGTTCTTC.

The chain carries TRBV4-3 and TRBJ1-6; possibly TRBD1 for D (5 bases). The CDR3 sequence is 15 residues long. V lost 5 bases to trimming and J lost 4 bases, with 12 bases between them. Germline V gene lookup returns CDR1 LGHNA and CDR2 YSLEER. This chain's CDR3 is CASSSTEFYNSPLHF. The CDR3, as DNA: TGCGCCAGCAGCTCGACAGAATTTTATAATTCACCCCTCCACTTT.

V is TRBV3-1 (or the pseudogene TRBV3-2) and J is TRBJ1-6; the D is unclear. The germline V and J ends were trimmed by 1 base and 12 bases, with 7 bases remaining between them. CDR1 is LGHDT, CDR2 YNNKEL, per germline (reference sequence). The CDR3 is made up of 12 amino acids. CDR3 bases: TGTGCCAGCAGCCAAGGGAGCGAACCCCTCCACTTT. It encodes CASSQGSEPLHF.

CDR3 amino acids: CASSLGASGSETQYF. CDR3 DNA sequence: TGTGCCAGCAGCTTAGGAGCTAGCGGGAGCGAGACCCAGTACTTC. This chain uses TRBV7-2 with TRBJ2-5; 10 bases align to TRBD2. The CDR3 sequence is 15 residues long. Per germline, CDR1 SGHTA and CDR2 FQGNSA. V trimming: 1 base; J trimming: 5 bases; junction bases outside the gene matches: 4.

The chain carries TRBV7-9 and TRBJ1-3; D uncertain. V was shortened by 6 bases and J by 3 bases, with 15 bases between the two germline ends. The CDR3 sequence is 15 residues long. The germline V gene encodes CDR1 SEHNR and CDR2 FQNEAQ (reference sequence). This chain's CDR3 is CASSLGGLDGNTIYF. CDR3 sequence (DNA): TGTGCCAGCAGTCTGGGAGGGCTCGATGGAAACACCATATATTTT.

Only one count was recorded for this clone. V and J are TRBV7-8 and TRBJ2-7, with a weak D call TRBD2 (6 bases). The CDR3 is 14 residues long. Trimming took off 2 bases at V and 5 bases at J, with 13 bases between the two ends. Germline CDR1 reads SGHVS; CDR2 reads FQNEAQ. This chain's CDR3 is CASSLRRDQNEQYF. CDR3 in DNA: TGTGCCAGCAGCTTAAGGAGGGATCAGAACGAGCAGTACTTC.

The chain links TRBV5-4 to TRBJ2-7, with D tentatively TRBD1 (5 bases). The CDR3 runs to 13 residues. Per the germline V gene, CDR1 is SGHNT and CDR2 is YYREEE (reference sequence). Between the trimmed V and J ends, which lost 1 base and 2 bases, there was a span of 7 bases. The DNA of the CDR3 is TGTGCCAGCAGCTTGAAAGGGGCCTACGAGCAGTACTTC. Protein product: CASSLKGAYEQYF. The variable domain in full, completed from reference TRBV5-4 and TRBJ2-7, reads ETGVTQSPTHLIKTRGQQVTLRCSSQSGHNTVSWYQQALGQGPQFIFQYYREEENGRGNFPPRFSGLQFPNYSSELNVNALELDDSALYLCASSLKGAYEQYFGPGTRLTVT.

The chain joins TRBV5-6 to TRBJ2-2; 8 nucleotides agree with TRBD2. CDR1 and CDR2 from the germline V gene are SGHDT and YYEEEE. The CDR3 length is 14 residues. Trimming cost V 5 bases and J 3 bases; bases outside gene matches: 3. The CDR3 DNA is TGTGCCAGCAGGTTAGCGGGATACACCGGGGAGCTGTTTTTT. This sequence encodes CASRLAGYTGELFF.

V gene TRBV6-5 combines with J gene TRBJ2-3; D call uncertain. Per the germline V gene, CDR1 is MNHEY and CDR2 is SVGAGI. The CDR3 covers 13 residues. V lost 0 bases, J lost 1 base, and 2 bases lay in between. CDR3 DNA sequence: TGTGCCAGCAGTTACTCCGGCACAGATACGCAGTATTTT. Translation: CASSYSGTDTQYF.

The chain joins TRBV5-5 to TRBJ1-4; 8 bases are shared with TRBD1. Germline V gene lookup returns CDR1 SGHKS and CDR2 YYEKEE (reference sequence). V trimming: 3 bases; J trimming: 4 bases; junction bases outside the gene matches: 5. This CDR3 region has 15 residues. The CDR3 region is CASSYDRGVNEKLFF. The DNA of the CDR3 is TGTGCCAGCAGCTACGACAGGGGCGTTAATGAAAAACTGTTTTTT.

The V call is TRBV28, the J call TRBJ2-3, with D perhaps matching TRBD2 (8 bases). The CDR3 sequence is 16 residues long. Trimming stripped 5 bases from V and 2 bases from J, with 17 bases between. CDR1 is MDHEN, CDR2 SYDVKM, per germline. CDR3 bases: TGTGCCAGCAGTCCCCCGGGAGGGGGCTACACAGATACGCAGTATTTT. Its protein product is CASSPPGGGYTDTQYF.

The J gene is TRBJ2-7, the V gene TRBV10-3; TRBD2 agrees at 10 bases. Germline assignment: CDR1 ENHRY and CDR2 SYGVKD. CDR3 length: 15 residues. Trimming took 0 bases from V and 7 from J; bases not matched to a gene: 6. The CDR3 loop reads CAISESRAGGGEQYF. For the CDR3, the DNA is TGTGCCATCAGTGAGTCACGAGCGGGAGGGGGGGAGCAGTACTTC.

The V gene is TRBV28, the J gene TRBJ1-5; TRBD1 matches at 8 bases. Germline-derived CDR1 and CDR2 are MDHEN and SYDVKM. CDR3 length: 17 residues. V dropped 4 bases and J dropped 0; count of bases not matched to a gene: 8. The CDR3 sequence: CASSSDRAIYSNQPQHF. The DNA of the CDR3 is TGTGCCAGCAGTTCGGACAGGGCGATCTATAGCAATCAGCCCCAGCATTTT.

This rearrangement joins TRBV10-3 to TRBJ1-1; 7 positions match TRBD1. J gave up 7 bases and V 0 bases, and 5 bases lay outside the gene matches. The length of the CDR3 is 14 residues. Germline-derived CDR1 and CDR2 are ENHRY and SYGVKD. CDR3 region: CAISESKGQYEAFF. CDR3 nucleotide sequence: TGTGCCATCAGTGAGTCGAAGGGACAGTATGAAGCTTTCTTT.

The chain carries TRBV29-1 and TRBJ2-1; TRBD2 agrees at 12 bases. This CDR3 comprises 15 residues. V trimming: 6 bases; J trimming: 5 bases; junction bases outside the gene matches: 8. Per the germline V gene, CDR1 is SQVTM and CDR2 is ANQGSEA. The CDR3 DNA reads TGCAGCGTGGAACCAACTAGCGGGGGGCACAATGAGCAGTTCTTC. Translating gives CSVEPTSGGHNEQFF.